The rows below give T cell receptor beta chains drawn from one sample of a study of human T cells and chemical hapten exposure. From the RACE reads, TCRdb called clonotypes with MiXCR, one entry per CDR3 protein. The repertoire holds a few hundred thousand distinct CDR3 sequences, with 5.5% as singletons. The sequenced sample was whole blood, obtained in connection with sensitization to the hapten diphenylcyclopropenone (DPC). Receptors originate from a young woman with alopecia areata. Some clones in this sample may be carry-over from other donors' samples. CDR3s include the opening cysteine and the closing phenylalanine or tryptophan. D genes are given only for firm matches. Clone sizes are given selectively: once, few, many, or a class where the clone is expanded.

j_call: TRBJ1-1
clone_size: many
d_call: .
v_call: TRBV7-8
cdr3_aa: CASSLAGHTEAFF
cdr3_nt: TGTGCCAGCAGCTTAGCGGGGCACACTGAAGCTTTCTTT

j_call: TRBJ2-3
clone_size: many
d_call: .
v_call: TRBV11-2
cdr3_aa: CASSLVEGARTDTQYF
cdr3_nt: TGTGCCAGCAGCTTAGTGGAGGGGGCGAGGACAGATACGCAGTATTTT

j_call: TRBJ1-5
clone_size: many
d_call: .
v_call: TRBV10-3
cdr3_aa: CAISASVGDQPQHF
cdr3_nt: TGTGCCATCAGTGCCTCGGTAGGCGATCAGCCCCAGCATTTT

j_call: TRBJ1-2
clone_size: .
d_call: .
v_call: TRBV6-5
cdr3_aa: CASTRNGEGLYGYTF
cdr3_nt: TGTGCCAGCACTCGAAACGGTGAGGGTCTCTATGGCTACACCTTC

j_call: TRBJ2-4
clone_size: many
d_call: .
v_call: TRBV7-8
cdr3_aa: CASSEGLGDIQYF
cdr3_nt: TGTGCCAGCAGCGAAGGGTTGGGCGACATTCAGTACTTC

j_call: TRBJ1-1
clone_size: many
d_call: .
v_call: TRBV7-9
cdr3_aa: CASSADMNTEAFF
cdr3_nt: TGTGCCAGCAGCGCAGATATGAACACTGAAGCTTTCTTT

j_call: TRBJ2-1
clone_size: .
d_call: .
v_call: TRBV19
cdr3_aa: CASSISYNEQFF
cdr3_nt: TGTGCCAGTAGTATCTCCTACAATGAGCAGTTCTTC

j_call: TRBJ2-7
clone_size: many
d_call: TRBD1
v_call: TRBV29-1
cdr3_aa: CSVVGRDRTYEQYF
cdr3_nt: TGCAGCGTTGTCGGCCGGGACAGGACCTACGAGCAGTACTTC

j_call: TRBJ1-5
clone_size: .
d_call: TRBD1
v_call: TRBV3-1
cdr3_aa: CASSQGDRISNQPQHF
cdr3_nt: TGTGCCAGCAGCCAAGGGGACAGGATAAGCAATCAGCCCCAGCATTTT

j_call: TRBJ2-7
clone_size: many
d_call: TRBD1
v_call: TRBV28
cdr3_aa: CASSGAGTANYEQYF
cdr3_nt: TGTGCCAGCAGTGGAGCCGGGACAGCAAACTACGAGCAGTACTTC

j_call: TRBJ2-1
clone_size: few
d_call: .
v_call: TRBV7-3
cdr3_aa: CASRLSLGNEQFF
cdr3_nt: TGTGCCAGCAGGTTGTCTTTGGGCAATGAGCAGTTCTTC

j_call: TRBJ2-1
clone_size: few
d_call: TRBD2
v_call: TRBV7-9
cdr3_aa: CASSLPGRDFNEQFF
cdr3_nt: TGTGCCAGCAGCTTACCGGGGAGGGATTTTAATGAGCAGTTCTTC

j_call: TRBJ2-5
clone_size: .
d_call: .
v_call: TRBV12-3/TRBV12-4
cdr3_aa: CASSILVRRETQYF
cdr3_nt: TGTGCCAGCAGTATACTAGTCCGTCGAGAGACCCAGTACTTC

j_call: TRBJ2-2
clone_size: many
d_call: TRBD1
v_call: TRBV12-3/TRBV12-4
cdr3_aa: CASQPGTGMTGELFF
cdr3_nt: TGTGCCAGCCAACCCGGGACAGGGATGACCGGGGAGCTGTTTTTT

j_call: TRBJ2-1
clone_size: .
d_call: .
v_call: TRBV4-3
cdr3_aa: CASSGGKWRGKYNEQFF
cdr3_nt: TGCGCCAGCAGCGGGGGCAAATGGCGGGGGAAATACAATGAGCAGTTCTTC

j_call: TRBJ1-5
clone_size: few
d_call: TRBD1
v_call: TRBV20-1
cdr3_aa: CSARASLTRGQSTNQPQHF
cdr3_nt: TGCAGTGCTAGAGCCTCCCTAACCCGGGGACAGTCTACCAATCAGCCCCAGCATTTT

j_call: TRBJ2-1
clone_size: .
d_call: .
v_call: TRBV12-3/TRBV12-4
cdr3_aa: CASSLAGLGGEQFF
cdr3_nt: TGTGCCAGCAGTTTGGCGGGTTTGGGCGGGGAGCAGTTCTTC

j_call: TRBJ2-3
clone_size: few
d_call: .
v_call: TRBV12-3/TRBV12-4
cdr3_aa: CASSWGGMTDTQYF
cdr3_nt: TGTGCCAGCAGTTGGGGGGGCATGACAGATACGCAGTATTTT

j_call: TRBJ2-1
clone_size: few
d_call: TRBD2
v_call: TRBV7-8
cdr3_aa: CASSLGARAGGYNEQFF
cdr3_nt: TGTGCCAGCAGCTTAGGAGCGCGTGCGGGGGGCTACAATGAGCAGTTCTTC

j_call: TRBJ2-7
clone_size: few
d_call: TRBD1
v_call: TRBV10-2
cdr3_aa: CASTGPQGGYEQYF
cdr3_nt: TGCGCCAGCACGGGCCCACAGGGGGGATACGAGCAGTACTTC

j_call: TRBJ2-1
clone_size: many
d_call: TRBD2
v_call: TRBV3-1
cdr3_aa: CASSPASGVFNEQFF
cdr3_nt: TGTGCCAGCAGCCCTGCTAGCGGGGTCTTCAATGAGCAGTTCTTC

j_call: TRBJ2-7
clone_size: many
d_call: .
v_call: TRBV10-3
cdr3_aa: CAISEPDGTGYF
cdr3_nt: TGTGCCATCAGTGAGCCGGACGGCACGGGGTACTTC

j_call: TRBJ2-1
clone_size: few
d_call: .
v_call: TRBV7-2
cdr3_aa: CASSLAQVRGNEQFF
cdr3_nt: TGTGCCAGCAGCTTAGCGCAGGTTAGGGGCAATGAGCAGTTCTTC

j_call: TRBJ1-1
clone_size: .
d_call: .
v_call: TRBV12-3/TRBV12-4
cdr3_aa: CASSPNRGGPAFF
cdr3_nt: TGTGCCAGCAGTCCGAATAGGGGCGGGCCCGCTTTCTTT

j_call: TRBJ2-3
clone_size: many
d_call: .
v_call: TRBV29-1
cdr3_aa: CSVGSDTDTQYF
cdr3_nt: TGCAGCGTTGGGTCAGACACAGATACGCAGTATTTT

j_call: TRBJ1-5
clone_size: many
d_call: TRBD1
v_call: TRBV5-8
cdr3_aa: CASSLLQGYNQPQHF
cdr3_nt: TGTGCCAGCAGCTTGTTACAGGGGTATAATCAGCCCCAGCATTTT

j_call: TRBJ1-2
clone_size: many
d_call: TRBD1
v_call: TRBV28
cdr3_aa: CASSFGQGTNYGYTF
cdr3_nt: TGTGCCAGCAGTTTCGGACAGGGAACTAACTATGGCTACACCTTC

j_call: TRBJ1-2
clone_size: .
d_call: TRBD1
v_call: TRBV3-1
cdr3_aa: CASSQESGGGRYGYTF
cdr3_nt: TGTGCCAGCAGCCAAGAAAGTGGAGGGGGCAGGTATGGCTACACCTTC

j_call: TRBJ1-5
clone_size: many
d_call: .
v_call: TRBV3-1
cdr3_aa: CASSQDRAQPQHF
cdr3_nt: TGTGCCAGCAGCCAAGATCGGGCGCAGCCCCAGCATTTT

j_call: TRBJ1-5
clone_size: many
d_call: .
v_call: TRBV7-9
cdr3_aa: CASSVDNQPQHF
cdr3_nt: TGTGCCAGCAGCGTCGACAATCAGCCCCAGCATTTT

j_call: TRBJ1-5
clone_size: many
d_call: .
v_call: TRBV7-8
cdr3_aa: CASSLAGRYSNQPQHF
cdr3_nt: TGTGCCAGCAGCTTAGCTGGCAGGTATAGCAATCAGCCCCAGCATTTT

j_call: TRBJ2-7
clone_size: many
d_call: .
v_call: TRBV6-5
cdr3_aa: CASSQPAPVHEQYF
cdr3_nt: TGTGCCAGCAGTCAGCCTGCCCCTGTCCACGAGCAGTACTTC

j_call: TRBJ1-2
clone_size: few
d_call: TRBD1
v_call: TRBV3-1
cdr3_aa: CASSRRDRDGYTF
cdr3_nt: TGTGCCAGCAGCCGCCGGGACAGGGACGGCTACACCTTC

j_call: TRBJ2-3
clone_size: .
d_call: TRBD2
v_call: TRBV7-7
cdr3_aa: CASSLGAGADTQYF
cdr3_nt: TGTGCTAGCAGCTTAGGGGCGGGAGCAGATACGCAGTATTTT

j_call: TRBJ2-1
clone_size: .
d_call: TRBD2
v_call: TRBV7-9
cdr3_aa: CAAGESGGAPSYNEQFF
cdr3_nt: TGTGCCGCCGGGGAGAGCGGGGGGGCCCCCTCCTACAATGAGCAGTTCTTC